The T cell receptor (beta chain) described here comes from a study of cytomegalovirus exposure and HLA in healthy donors. Overall study context: From some 180 million T cells, an earlier analysis saw roughly 100 million unique TCR beta sequences. Some 90 million unique TCRs from HLA-typed donors were held in an early data release.

This CDR3 contains 13 residues. V was shortened by 2 bases and J by 2 bases, with 7 bases between the two germline ends. The germline V gene encodes CDR1 SGHTS and CDR2 YDEGEE. The primer mix had 60 Vbeta and 13 Jbeta primers. Generated by immunoSEQ multiplex PCR, the TCRdb table keeps only in-frame clones and is missing some. Here the sample spans about 150,000 clones, approximately 80% being singletons. Input material: PBMCs. This TCR was recovered from a man aged 35-49 years in good health and CMV-seronegative. The genes are TRBV5-8 and TRBJ1-2, with D unresolved. CDR3 loop: CASSFRENYGYTF. The CDR3 nucleotides read TGTGCCAGCAGCTTTCGGGAGAACTATGGCTACACCTTC.